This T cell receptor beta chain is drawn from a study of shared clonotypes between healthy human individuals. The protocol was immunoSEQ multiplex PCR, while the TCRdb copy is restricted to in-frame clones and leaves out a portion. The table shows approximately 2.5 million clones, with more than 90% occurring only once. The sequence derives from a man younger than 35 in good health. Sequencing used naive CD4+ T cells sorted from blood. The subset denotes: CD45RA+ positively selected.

The CDR3 coding sequence is TGCAGCGCCTGGACAGGGGTCTACAATGAGCAGTTCTTC. It yields the protein CSAWTGVYNEQFF. This rearrangement joins TRBV29-1 to TRBJ2-1; TRBD1 agrees at 9 bases. The CDR3 length is 13 residues. With 7 bases clipped from V and 3 bases from J, the junction kept 4 bases outside the gene matches. The germline V gene has CDR1 SQVTM and CDR2 ANQGSEA.